The 12 T cell receptor beta chains in this list originate from one sample, sequenced in a study of T-cell memory formation after mild COVID-19. Each CDR3 protein is one row after TCRdb ran MiXCR on the 5' RACE reads. The data contain 80,000 to 130,000 distinct CDR3 sequences, around 10% of them singletons. Sequencing input: PBMCs or a T cell subset sorted from them (not recorded which). The receptors originated from a young man who had mild COVID-19 (a few samples of this study predate the infection). Cell type and time point are not known.

The chain couples TRBV6-2 or TRBV6-3 to TRBJ2-3, with a possible D match to TRBD2 (6 bases). This CDR3 has 16 amino acids. Germline loops: CDR1 MNHEY, CDR2 SVGEGT. Trimming took off 7 bases at V and 0 bases at J, with 17 bases between the two ends. The CDR3 bases are TGTGCCAGCAAACGTGGGAATAGCGGAAGCACAGATACGCAGTATTTT. Encoded protein: CASKRGNSGSTDTQYF.

The gene calls are TRBV27 and TRBJ1-2; D perhaps matches TRBD1 (5 bases). Germline assignment: CDR1 MNHEY and CDR2 SMNVEV (reference sequence). The V gene lost 3 bases and the J gene lost 4 bases, with 15 bases spanning the gap. The CDR3 is 15 residues long. CDR3 amino acids: CASSFRFDSPYGYTF. CDR3 sequence (DNA): TGTGCCAGCAGTTTTAGATTCGACAGCCCCTATGGCTACACCTTC.

This clonotype was recorded a few times. The CDR3 loop is CASLTTGTPISKQYF. In DNA form, the CDR3 reads TGTGCCAGCCTAACCACCGGGACACCCATTAGCAAGCAGTACTTC. The V call is TRBV12-3 or TRBV12-4, the J call TRBJ2-7, with D perhaps matching TRBD1 (6 bases). The CDR3 runs 15 residues. Trimming took off 8 bases at V and 8 bases at J, with 25 bases between the two ends.

The CDR3, as DNA: TGCAGTGCTAGAGATGGAACATCACCCCTCCACTTT. It encodes CSARDGTSPLHF. V and J are TRBV20-1 and TRBJ1-6; D not certain. Trimming cost V 0 bases and J 10 bases, with 7 bases left between them. Germline V CDR1 and CDR2: DFQATT, SNEGSKA (reference sequence). The CDR3 is made up of 12 amino acids.

This clonotype was counted at least ten times. The CDR3, as DNA: TGCGCCAGCAGCTTGCCACAGGCGGAGACCGGGGAGCTGTTTTTT. Its protein product is CASSLPQAETGELFF. The chain carries TRBV5-1 and TRBJ2-2; D might be TRBD1 (5 bases). The CDR3 is 15 residues long. V lost 1 base, J lost 5 bases, and 12 bases lay in between. CDR1 and CDR2 (germline): SGHRS, YFSETQ.

The chain recombines TRBV19 with TRBJ2-1, with 7 bases matching TRBD2. The junction had 5 bases not matched to a gene; V was cut back by 1 base and J by 14 bases. Germline V CDR1 and CDR2: LNHDA, SQIVND (reference sequence). The CDR3 has 12 amino acids. The CDR3 region is CASSIGAGEKFF. The CDR3 nucleotides read TGTGCCAGTAGTATAGGGGCGGGGGAAAAGTTCTTC.

This clonotype was found many times. The CDR3 loop reads CLVGVAVPSTDTQYF. The CDR3 DNA reads as TGTTTAGTAGGGGTAGCCGTTCCCAGCACAGATACGCAGTATTTT. The chain is built from TRBV7-8 and TRBJ2-3; TRBD1 is a possible D gene (5 bases). This CDR3 has 15 amino acids. Germline CDR1 SGHVS, CDR2 FQNEAQ.

This chain connects TRBV4-3 to TRBJ2-2; D is possibly TRBD2 (6 bases). The length of the CDR3 is 17 residues. Germline CDR1 and CDR2: LGHNA and YSLEER. V was trimmed by 1 base and J by 6 bases, leaving 18 bases between them. The CDR3 sequence: CASSQVLGTPFPGELFF. The DNA for the CDR3 is TGCGCCAGCAGCCAAGTCTTAGGGACTCCCTTTCCCGGGGAGCTGTTTTTT.

The chain links TRBV5-1 to TRBJ2-6; TRBD1 might be the D (6 bases). Trimming left V 4 bases short and J 4 bases short, with 18 bases between. Germline V CDR1 and CDR2: SGHRS, YFSETQ. CDR3 size: 17 residues. The CDR3 loop reads CASSGGRFSVGANVLTF. The CDR3 nucleotides read TGCGCCAGCAGCGGGGGCCGCTTCTCTGTAGGGGCCAACGTCCTGACTTTC.

This clonotype was counted between two and nine times. The rearrangement links TRBV7-6 to TRBJ2-1; 11 nucleotides match TRBD1. Germline CDR1 SGHVS, CDR2 FNYEAQ. The CDR3 is 16 amino acids. V lost 0 bases, J lost 6 bases, and 4 bases stayed unmatched. The CDR3 DNA sequence: TGTGCCAGCAGCTTAGCGCCCGGGACAGGGGGCAATGAGCAGTTCTTC. It codes for CASSLAPGTGGNEQFF.

The rearrangement joins TRBV12-3 or TRBV12-4 to TRBJ1-2; unclear D gene. The CDR3 loop spans 19 amino acids. V lost 3 bases and J 8 bases, leaving 31 bases between the germline ends. The CDR3 sequence: CASSFPPRERKICIGGYTF. The CDR3 nucleotides are TGTGCCAGCAGTTTCCCCCCTCGAGAAAGGAAAATATGTATTGGGGGCTACACCTTC.

This clonotype was seen a few times. V and J are TRBV6-5 and TRBJ2-5; D remains ambiguous. V shed 2 bases and J shed 0 bases, with 4 bases lying between them. The CDR3 consists of 13 residues. Germline loops: CDR1 MNHEY, CDR2 SVGAGI. As DNA, the CDR3 is TGTGCCAGCAGTTACACCTACCAAGAGACCCAGTACTTC. Protein sequence: CASSYTYQETQYF.